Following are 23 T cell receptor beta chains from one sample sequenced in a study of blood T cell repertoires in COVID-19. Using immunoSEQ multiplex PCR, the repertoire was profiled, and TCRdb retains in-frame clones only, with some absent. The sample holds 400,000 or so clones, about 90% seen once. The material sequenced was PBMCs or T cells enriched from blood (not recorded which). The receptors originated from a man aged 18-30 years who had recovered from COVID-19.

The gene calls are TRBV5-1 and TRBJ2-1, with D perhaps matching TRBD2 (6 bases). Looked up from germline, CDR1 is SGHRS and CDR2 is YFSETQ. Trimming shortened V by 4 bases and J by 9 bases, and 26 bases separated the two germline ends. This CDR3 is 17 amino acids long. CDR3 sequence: CASSPTGSLAPGGEQFF. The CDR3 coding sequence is TGCGCCAGCAGCCCGACCGGCTCGCTAGCGCCCGGGGGTGAGCAGTTCTTC.

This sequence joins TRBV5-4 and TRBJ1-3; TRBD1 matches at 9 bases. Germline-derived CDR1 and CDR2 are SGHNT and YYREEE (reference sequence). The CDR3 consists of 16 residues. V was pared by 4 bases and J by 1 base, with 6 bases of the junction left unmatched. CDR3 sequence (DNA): TGTGCCAGCAGCGCAACGGACAGGGGATCTGGAAACACCATATATTTT. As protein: CASSATDRGSGNTIYF.

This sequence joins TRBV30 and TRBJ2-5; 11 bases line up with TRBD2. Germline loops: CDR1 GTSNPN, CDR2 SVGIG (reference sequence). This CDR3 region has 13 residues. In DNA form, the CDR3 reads TGTGCTTTGACTAGCGGGATCGGGGAGACCCAGTACTTC. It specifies CALTSGIGETQYF.

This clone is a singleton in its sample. The CDR3 DNA follows: TGTGCCTGGAGTTTCAGGGGGCGCAGCAATCAGCCCCAGCATTTT. It yields the protein CAWSFRGRSNQPQHF. This chain uses TRBV30 with TRBJ1-5; 8 nucleotides agree with TRBD1. Germline V gene lookup returns CDR1 GTSNPN and CDR2 SVGIG (reference sequence). The ends lost 2 bases at V and 1 base at J; junction bases unmatched: 4. The CDR3 covers 15 residues.

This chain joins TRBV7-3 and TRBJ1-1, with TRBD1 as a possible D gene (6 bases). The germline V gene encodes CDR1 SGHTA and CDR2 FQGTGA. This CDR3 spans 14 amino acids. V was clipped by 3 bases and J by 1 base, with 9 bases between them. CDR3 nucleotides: TGTGCCAGCAGCTTGGGACATCAGAACACTGAAGCTTTCTTT. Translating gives CASSLGHQNTEAFF. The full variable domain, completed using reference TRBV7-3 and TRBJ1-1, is GAGVSQTPSNKVTEKGKYVELRCDPISGHTALYWYRQSLGQGPEFLIYFQGTGAADDSGLPNDRFFAVRPEGSVSTLKIQRTERGDSAVYLCASSLGHQNTEAFFGQGTRLTVV.

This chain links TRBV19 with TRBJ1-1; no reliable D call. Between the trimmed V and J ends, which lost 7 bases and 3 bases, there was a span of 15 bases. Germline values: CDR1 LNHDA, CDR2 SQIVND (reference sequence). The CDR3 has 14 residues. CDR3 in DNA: TGTGCCAGTACTGTCGTGGGAGGGTACACTGAAGCTTTCTTT. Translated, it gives CASTVVGGYTEAFF.

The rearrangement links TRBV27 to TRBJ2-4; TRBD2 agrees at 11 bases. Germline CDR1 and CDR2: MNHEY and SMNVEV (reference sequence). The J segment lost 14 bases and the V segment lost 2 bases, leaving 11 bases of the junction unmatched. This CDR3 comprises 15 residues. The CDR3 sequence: CASSLEGSTSGKKYF. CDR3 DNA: TGTGCCAGCAGTTTAGAAGGTTCGACTAGCGGGAAGAAGTACTTC.

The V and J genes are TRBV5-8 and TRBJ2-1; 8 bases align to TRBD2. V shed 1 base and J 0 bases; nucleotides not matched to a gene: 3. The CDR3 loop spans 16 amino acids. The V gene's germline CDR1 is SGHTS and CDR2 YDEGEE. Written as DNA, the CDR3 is TGTGCCAGCAGCTTGTTCGCGGGGGGCTCCTACAATGAGCAGTTCTTC. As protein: CASSLFAGGSYNEQFF.

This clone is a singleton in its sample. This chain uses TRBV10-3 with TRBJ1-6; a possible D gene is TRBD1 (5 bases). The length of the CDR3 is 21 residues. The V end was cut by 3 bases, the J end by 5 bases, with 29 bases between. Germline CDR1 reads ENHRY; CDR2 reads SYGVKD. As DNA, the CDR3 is TGTGCCATCAGTGAAACCATCGGACGCGGAGTGGGCGGGGCGAATAATTCACCCCTCCACTTT. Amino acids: CAISETIGRGVGGANNSPLHF.

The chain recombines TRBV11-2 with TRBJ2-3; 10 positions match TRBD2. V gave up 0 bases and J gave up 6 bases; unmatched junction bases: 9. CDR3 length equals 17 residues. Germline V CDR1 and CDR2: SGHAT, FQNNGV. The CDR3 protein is CASSLDVGLAEQDTQYF. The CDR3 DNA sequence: TGTGCCAGCAGCTTAGATGTAGGACTAGCGGAGCAGGATACGCAGTATTTT.

CDR3 coding DNA: TGTGCCAGCAGCTTGGGACTGACCTATAATTCACCCCTCCACTTT. Translation: CASSLGLTYNSPLHF. The rearrangement uses TRBV5-5 and TRBJ1-6, with D unresolved. The CDR3 extends over 15 amino acids. V was pared by 0 bases and J by 2 bases, with 6 bases between. CDR1 is SGHKS, CDR2 YYEKEE, per germline (reference sequence).

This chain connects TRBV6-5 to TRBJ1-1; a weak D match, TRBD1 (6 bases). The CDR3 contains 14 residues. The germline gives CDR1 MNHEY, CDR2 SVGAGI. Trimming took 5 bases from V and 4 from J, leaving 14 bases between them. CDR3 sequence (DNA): TGTGCCAGCAGTAGGGGCCCAGGGGCCACTGAAGCTTTCTTT. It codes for CASSRGPGATEAFF.

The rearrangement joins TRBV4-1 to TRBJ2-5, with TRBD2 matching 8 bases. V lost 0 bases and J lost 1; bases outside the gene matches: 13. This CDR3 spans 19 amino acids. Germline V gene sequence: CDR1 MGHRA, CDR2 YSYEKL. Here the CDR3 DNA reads TGCGCCAGCAGCCAAGATGCGGGAGGAGCCCCTAATATCCAAGAGACCCAGTACTTC. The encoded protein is CASSQDAGGAPNIQETQYF.

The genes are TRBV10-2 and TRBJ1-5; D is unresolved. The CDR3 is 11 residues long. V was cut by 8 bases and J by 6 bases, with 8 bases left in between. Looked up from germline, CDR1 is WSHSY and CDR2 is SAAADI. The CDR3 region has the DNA TGCGCCAGCGGTGCGGGTCAGCCCCAGCATTTT. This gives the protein CASGAGQPQHF.

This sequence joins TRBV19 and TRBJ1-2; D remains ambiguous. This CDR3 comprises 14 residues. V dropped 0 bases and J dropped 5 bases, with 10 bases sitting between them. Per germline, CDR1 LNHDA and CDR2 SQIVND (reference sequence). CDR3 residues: CASSIDGGLYGYTF. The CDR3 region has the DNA TGTGCCAGTAGTATAGATGGCGGCTTATATGGCTACACCTTC. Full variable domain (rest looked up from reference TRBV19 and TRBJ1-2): DGGITQSPKYLFRKEGQNVTLSCEQNLNHDAMYWYRQDPGQGLRLIYYSQIVNDFQKGDIAEGYSVSREKKESFPLTVTSAQKNPTAFYLCASSIDGGLYGYTFGSGTRLTVV.

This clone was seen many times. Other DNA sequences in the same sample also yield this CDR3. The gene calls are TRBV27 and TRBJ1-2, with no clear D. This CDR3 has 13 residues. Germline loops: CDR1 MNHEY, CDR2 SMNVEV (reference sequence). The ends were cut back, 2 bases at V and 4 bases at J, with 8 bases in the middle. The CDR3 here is CASSLRRGYGYTF. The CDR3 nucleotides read TGTGCCAGCAGTTTAAGACGGGGCTATGGCTACACCTTC.

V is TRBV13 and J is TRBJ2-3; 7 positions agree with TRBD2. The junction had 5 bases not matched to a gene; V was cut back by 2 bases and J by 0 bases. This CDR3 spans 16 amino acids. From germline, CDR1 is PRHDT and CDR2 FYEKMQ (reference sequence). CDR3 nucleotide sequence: TGTGCCAGCAGCTTAAAGTGGGAGGGGAGCACAGATACGCAGTATTTT. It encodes CASSLKWEGSTDTQYF.

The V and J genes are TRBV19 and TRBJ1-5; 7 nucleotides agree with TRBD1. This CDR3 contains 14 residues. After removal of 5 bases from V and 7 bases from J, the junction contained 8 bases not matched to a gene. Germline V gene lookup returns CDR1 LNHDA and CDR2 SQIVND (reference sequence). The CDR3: CASSPRQGAQPQHF. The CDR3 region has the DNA TGTGCCAGTAGTCCAAGACAGGGTGCGCAGCCCCAGCATTTT.

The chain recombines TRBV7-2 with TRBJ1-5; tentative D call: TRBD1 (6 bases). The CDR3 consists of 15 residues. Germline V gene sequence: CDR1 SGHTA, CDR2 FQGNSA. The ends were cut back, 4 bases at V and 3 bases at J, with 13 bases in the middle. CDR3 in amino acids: CASSSQGTNNQPQHF. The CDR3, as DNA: TGTGCCAGCAGCTCACAGGGTACTAACAATCAGCCCCAGCATTTT.

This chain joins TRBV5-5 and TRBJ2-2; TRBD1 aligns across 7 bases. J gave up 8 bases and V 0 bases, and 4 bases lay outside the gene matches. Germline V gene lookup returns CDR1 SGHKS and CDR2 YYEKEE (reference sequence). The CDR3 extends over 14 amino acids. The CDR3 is CASSLEGAAGELFF. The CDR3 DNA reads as TGTGCCAGCAGCTTGGAGGGGGCTGCGGGGGAGCTGTTTTTT.

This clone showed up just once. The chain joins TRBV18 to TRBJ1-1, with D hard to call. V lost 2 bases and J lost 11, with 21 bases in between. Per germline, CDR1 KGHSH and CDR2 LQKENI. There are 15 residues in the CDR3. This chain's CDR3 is CASSPGVGEKNRAFF. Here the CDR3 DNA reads TGTGCCAGCTCACCAGGTGTGGGCGAGAAAAACCGGGCTTTCTTT.

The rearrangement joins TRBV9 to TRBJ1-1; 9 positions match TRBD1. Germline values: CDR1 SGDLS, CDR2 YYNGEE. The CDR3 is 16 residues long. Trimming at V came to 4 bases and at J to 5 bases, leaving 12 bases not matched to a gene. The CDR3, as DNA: TGTGCCAGCAGCCATCACCAGGACAGGGGAGAAACTGAAGCTTTCTTT. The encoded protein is CASSHHQDRGETEAFF.

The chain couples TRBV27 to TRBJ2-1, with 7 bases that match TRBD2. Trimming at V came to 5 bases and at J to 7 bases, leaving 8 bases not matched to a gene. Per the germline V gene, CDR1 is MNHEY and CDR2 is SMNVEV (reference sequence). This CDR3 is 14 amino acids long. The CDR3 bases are TGTGCCAGCAGTGGACTAGGGGTGCAAAATGAGCAGTTCTTC. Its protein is CASSGLGVQNEQFF.